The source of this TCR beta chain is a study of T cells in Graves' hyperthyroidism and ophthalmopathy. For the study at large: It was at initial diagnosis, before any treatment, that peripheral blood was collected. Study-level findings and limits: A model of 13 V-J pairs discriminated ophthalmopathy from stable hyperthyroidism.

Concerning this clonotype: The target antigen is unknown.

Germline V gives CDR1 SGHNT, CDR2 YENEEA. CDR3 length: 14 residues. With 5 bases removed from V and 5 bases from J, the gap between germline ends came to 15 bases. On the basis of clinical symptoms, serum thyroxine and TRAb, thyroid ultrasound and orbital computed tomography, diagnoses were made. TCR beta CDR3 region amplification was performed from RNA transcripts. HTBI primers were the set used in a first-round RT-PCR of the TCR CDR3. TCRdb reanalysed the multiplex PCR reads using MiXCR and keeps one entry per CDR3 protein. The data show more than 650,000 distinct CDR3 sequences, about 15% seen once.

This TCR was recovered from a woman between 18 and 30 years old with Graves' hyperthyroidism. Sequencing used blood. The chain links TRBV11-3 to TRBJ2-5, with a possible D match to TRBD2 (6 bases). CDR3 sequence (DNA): TGTGCCAGCAGCCCCGGGGGTGGTCCGGAGACCCAGTACTTC. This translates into CASSPGGGPETQYF. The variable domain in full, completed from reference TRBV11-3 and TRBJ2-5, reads EAGVVQSPRYKIIEKKQPVAFWCNPISGHNTLYWYLQNLGQGPELLIRYENEEAVDDSQLPKDRFSAERLKGVDSTLKIQPAELGDSAVYLCASSPGGGPETQYFGPGTRLLVL.